This T cell receptor (beta chain) was documented in a study of blood T cells in healthy people across ages (dated by TCRdb to between 2015 and 2016). Regarding the research as a whole: In model experiments, template switching captured roughly one uniquely barcoded TCR beta cDNA molecule for every two T cells. The donors were split into four age groups: young (average 16 years), middle-aged (39), aged (roughly 65) and long-lived (roughly 88). To track age-related changes in TCR beta repertoire diversity, the study relied on deep sequencing normalized with unique cDNA molecular identifiers. Two additional independent replicas of 1 million unique cDNA reads from the same blood draw were analyzed for two donors (one aged 18 to 30 and one aged 80 or older). To avoid experimental bias, donors of different ages were randomly spread across the sequencing lanes. The paper as a whole reports these results and caveats: Estimates of total diversity based on one million sequenced T cells were regarded as lower bounds and as underestimates. As age increased, observed TCR beta diversity per million T cells dropped in a roughly linear way, and a significant reduction was already evident by age 40. Bulk unsorted PBMC profiling prevented conclusive comparison of naive and antigen-experienced compartments. Donor CMV infection status was unknown, potentially confounding age-related changes in expanded clonotypes. Compared with the aged group, the long-lived group had more naive CD4+ T cells, fewer expanded clones and increased TCR diversity, suggesting age selection. There was a strong correlation between observed TCR beta diversity and the percentage of naive T cells measured by flow cytometry.

This clonotype was detected a few times. The target of this receptor is not known. Qualities for individual bases were not recorded, and no much larger clone is one base off. CDR3 length: 13 amino acids, cysteine to phenylalanine. The DNA shown is the 39-base CDR3, in frame from base 1. Looking up the germline V gene yields CDR1 SGHRS and CDR2 YFSETQ. Unmatched junction bases come to 5, with V trimmed by 4 bases and J by 6 bases. Receptor amplification or capture employed 5' RACE. The run used an Illumina HiSeq 2500. The second PCR ran for roughly 7 to 12 cycles and used a J-beta primer mix along with a sample-barcoded 5' primer. Each TCR beta cDNA molecule received a unique molecular identifier from a template-switch 5' adaptor carrying 12 random nucleotides. Each sample yielded at least 3 million CDR3-containing paired-end reads. First-strand cDNA synthesis was performed from all RNA using the Mint cDNA synthesis kit, with priming by a TRBC-specific oligonucleotide. All cDNA was treated with uracil-DNA glycosylase and then went through a first 18-cycle PCR with the universal primers M1SS and BC2_uni_R. The paper's processing steps were these. Normalization of each sample was performed by random selection of 1 million high-quality reads, each carrying a distinct molecular identifier. Reads sharing molecular identifiers were discarded rather than binned into consensus sequences. MiTCR, set to a Q25 quality threshold and the strictest error-elimination algorithm, was used for CDR3 identification, clonotype clustering and error correction. Lower-bound total TCR beta diversity was estimated with a nonparametric unseen species model using Euler transformation. The public reads were reanalyzed by TCRdb: fastp trimming at Q25, MiXCR alignment, in-frame beta chains only. When rows share a CDR3 protein, they turn into one entry using the most common DNA and genes. In this record, the V and J calls reflect TCRdb's handling and not the investigators' own analysis. Counted in this sample were about 1.6 million distinct CDR3 sequences; roughly 32% of them appeared once. The top ten clonotypes cover 10% to 12% of the sample.

Donors were roughly 40 systemically healthy Caucasian individuals from Russia aged roughly 6 to 90 years. Ten milliliters of peripheral blood were drawn from each donor into EDTA-treated Vacutainer tubes. Ficoll-Paque density-gradient centrifugation was used to isolate PBMCs, with at least 7 million per sample. Total RNA was extracted from PBMCs with Trizol reagent, with at least 6 micrograms obtained per sample. For every donor, an aliquot of PBMCs went through flow cytometry to measure the percentages of naive CD45RAhigh/CD27high T cells. The sample consisted of blood. This TCR was sampled from a woman in her twenties or thirties in good health. The chain joins TRBV5-1 to TRBJ2-3, and 7 junction bases match TRBD1. The CDR3 corresponds to CASSKGQRDTQYF. Read as DNA, the sequence is TGCGCCAGCAGCAAGGGACAGAGGGATACGCAGTATTTT.